Sequencing of this T cell receptor (beta chain) was carried out in a study of blood T cell repertoires in COVID-19. The wider study: Samples of COVID-19 (acute and convalescent) were obtained from the United States, Italy and Spain. T cells, B-cell-depleted T cells, or PBMCs supplied cDNA or gDNA.

V gave up 5 bases and J gave up 4 bases; unmatched junction bases: 10. Per the germline V gene, CDR1 is LNHDA and CDR2 is SQIVND (reference sequence). CDR3 length: 16 amino acids. Under the authors' procedure: Amplification of reference gene primers provided the estimated nucleated cell counts. Some clones are missing from TCRdb's copy, which holds only in-frame ones; the method was immunoSEQ multiplex PCR. V and J calls and clone size are given by that table; D and trimming were obtained from the DNA. The data contain around 39,000 clones, over 70% of them singletons. This sequence joins TRBV19 and TRBJ1-1, with 10 bases identical to TRBD1. The TCR originated in a man older than 75 with active or convalescent COVID-19. What was sequenced was peripheral blood. The CDR3 DNA follows: TGTGCCAGTAGTCTACGAGGGGGGACAGGGGTCACTGAAGCTTTCTTT. Amino acid sequence: CASSLRGGTGVTEAFF.